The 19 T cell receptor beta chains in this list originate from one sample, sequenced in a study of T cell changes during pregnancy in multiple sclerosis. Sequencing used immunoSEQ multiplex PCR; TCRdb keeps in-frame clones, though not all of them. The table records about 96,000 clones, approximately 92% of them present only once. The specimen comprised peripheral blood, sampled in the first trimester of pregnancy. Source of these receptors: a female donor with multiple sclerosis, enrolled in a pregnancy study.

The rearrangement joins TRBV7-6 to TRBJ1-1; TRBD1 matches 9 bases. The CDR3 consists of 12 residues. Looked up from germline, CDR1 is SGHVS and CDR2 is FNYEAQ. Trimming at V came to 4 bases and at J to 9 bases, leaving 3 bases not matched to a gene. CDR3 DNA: TGTGCCAGCAGCTACGGACAGGGGCAAGCTTTCTTT. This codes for CASSYGQGQAFF.

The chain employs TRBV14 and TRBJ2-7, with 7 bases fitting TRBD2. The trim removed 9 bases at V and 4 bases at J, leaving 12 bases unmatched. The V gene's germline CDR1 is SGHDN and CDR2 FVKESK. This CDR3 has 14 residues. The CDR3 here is CASSASGLPYEQYF. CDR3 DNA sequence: TGTGCCAGTTCAGCTTCGGGACTACCGTACGAGCAGTACTTC.

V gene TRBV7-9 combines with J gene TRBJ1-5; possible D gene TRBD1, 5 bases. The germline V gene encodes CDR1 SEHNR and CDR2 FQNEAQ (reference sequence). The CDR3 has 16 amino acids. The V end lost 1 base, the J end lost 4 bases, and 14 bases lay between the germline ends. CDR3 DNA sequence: TGTGCCAGCAGCTTAGGTGGCGGGACGATAAATCAGCCCCAGCATTTT. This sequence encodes CASSLGGGTINQPQHF. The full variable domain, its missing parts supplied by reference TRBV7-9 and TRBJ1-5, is DTGVSQNPRHKITKRGQNVTFRCDPISEHNRLYWYRQTLGQGPEFLTYFQNEAQLEKSRLLSDRFSAERPKGSFSTLEIQRTEQGDSAMYLCASSLGGGTINQPQHFGDGTRLSIL.

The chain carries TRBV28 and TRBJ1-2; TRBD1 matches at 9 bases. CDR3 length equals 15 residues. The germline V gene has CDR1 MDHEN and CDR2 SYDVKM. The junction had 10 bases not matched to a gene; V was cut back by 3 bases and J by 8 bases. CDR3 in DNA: TGTGCCAGCAGTTTCCCGGGACAGGGTGATGGCGGCTACACCTTC. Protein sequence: CASSFPGQGDGGYTF.

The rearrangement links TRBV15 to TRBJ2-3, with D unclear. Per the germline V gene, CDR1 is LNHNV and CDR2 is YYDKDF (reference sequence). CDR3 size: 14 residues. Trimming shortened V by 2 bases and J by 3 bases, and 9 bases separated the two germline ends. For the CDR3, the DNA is TGTGCCACCAGCAGAAAAGTTAGTACAGATACGCAGTATTTT. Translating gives CATSRKVSTDTQYF.

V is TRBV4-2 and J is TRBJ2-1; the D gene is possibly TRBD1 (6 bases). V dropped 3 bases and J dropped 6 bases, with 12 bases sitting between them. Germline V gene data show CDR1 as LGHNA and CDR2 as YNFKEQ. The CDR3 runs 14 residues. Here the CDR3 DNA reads TGTGCCAGCAGCCAGTACCGGGACACCAATGAGCAGTTCTTC. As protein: CASSQYRDTNEQFF.

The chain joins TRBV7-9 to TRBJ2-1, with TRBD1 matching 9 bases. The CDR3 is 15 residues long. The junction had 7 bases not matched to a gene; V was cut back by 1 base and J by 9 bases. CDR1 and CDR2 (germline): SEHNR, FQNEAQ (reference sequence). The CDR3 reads CASSLVKQGAREQFF. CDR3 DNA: TGTGCCAGCAGCTTAGTCAAACAGGGGGCTCGTGAGCAGTTCTTC.

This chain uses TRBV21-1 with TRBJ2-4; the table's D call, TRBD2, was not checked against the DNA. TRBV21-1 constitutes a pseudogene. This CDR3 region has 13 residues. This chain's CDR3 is CASSRGEGDIQYF. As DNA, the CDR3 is TGTGCCAGCAGCAGGGGGGAGGGGGACATTCAGTACTTC.

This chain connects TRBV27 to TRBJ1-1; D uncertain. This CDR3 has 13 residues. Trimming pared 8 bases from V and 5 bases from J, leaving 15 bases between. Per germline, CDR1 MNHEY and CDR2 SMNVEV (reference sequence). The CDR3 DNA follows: TGTGCCAGCCACCCGGTCCCGCCAACTGAAGCTTTCTTT. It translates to CASHPVPPTEAFF.

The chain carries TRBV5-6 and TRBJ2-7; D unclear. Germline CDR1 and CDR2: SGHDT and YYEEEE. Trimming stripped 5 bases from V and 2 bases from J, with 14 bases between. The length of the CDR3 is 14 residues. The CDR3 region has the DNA TGTGCCAGCAGTATCCTCTGGGCACCCTACGAGCAGTACTTC. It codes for CASSILWAPYEQYF.

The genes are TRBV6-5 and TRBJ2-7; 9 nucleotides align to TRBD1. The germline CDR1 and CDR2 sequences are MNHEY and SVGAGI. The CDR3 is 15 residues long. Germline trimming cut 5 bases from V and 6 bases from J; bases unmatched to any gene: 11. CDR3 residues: CASSRRWGQGGEQYF. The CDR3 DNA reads TGTGCCAGCAGTCGCAGATGGGGACAGGGTGGCGAGCAGTACTTC.

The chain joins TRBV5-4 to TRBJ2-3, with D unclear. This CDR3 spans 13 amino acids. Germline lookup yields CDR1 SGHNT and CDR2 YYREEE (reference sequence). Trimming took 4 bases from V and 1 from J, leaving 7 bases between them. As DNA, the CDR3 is TGTGCCAGCAGCCGCCAGGGCACAGATACGCAGTATTTT. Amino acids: CASSRQGTDTQYF.

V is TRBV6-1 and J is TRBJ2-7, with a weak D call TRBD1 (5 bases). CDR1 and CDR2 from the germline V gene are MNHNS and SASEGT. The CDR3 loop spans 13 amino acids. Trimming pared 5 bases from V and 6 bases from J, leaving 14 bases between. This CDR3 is CASSYTRQTEQYF. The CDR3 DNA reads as TGTGCCAGCAGTTATACGAGACAGACCGAGCAGTACTTC.

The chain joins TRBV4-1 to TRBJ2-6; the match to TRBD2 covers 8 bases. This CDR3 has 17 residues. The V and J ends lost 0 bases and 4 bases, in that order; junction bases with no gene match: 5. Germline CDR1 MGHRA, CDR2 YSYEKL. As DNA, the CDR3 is TGCGCCAGCAGCCAAGAGGGGACTAGAGCCGGGGCCAACGTCCTGACTTTC. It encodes CASSQEGTRAGANVLTF.

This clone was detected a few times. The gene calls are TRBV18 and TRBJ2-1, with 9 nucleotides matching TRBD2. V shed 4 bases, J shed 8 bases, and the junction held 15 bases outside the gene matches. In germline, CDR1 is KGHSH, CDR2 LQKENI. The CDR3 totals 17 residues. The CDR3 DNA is TGTGCCAGCTCACAGGTGTTACATAGCGGGAGTAGTGATGAGCAGTTCTTC. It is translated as CASSQVLHSGSSDEQFF. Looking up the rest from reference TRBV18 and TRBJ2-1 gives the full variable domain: NAGVMQNPRHLVRRRGQEARLRCSPMKGHSHVYWYRQLPEEGLKFMVYLQKENIIDESGMPKERFSAEFPKEGPSILRIQQVVRGDSAAYFCASSQVLHSGSSDEQFFGPGTRLTVL.

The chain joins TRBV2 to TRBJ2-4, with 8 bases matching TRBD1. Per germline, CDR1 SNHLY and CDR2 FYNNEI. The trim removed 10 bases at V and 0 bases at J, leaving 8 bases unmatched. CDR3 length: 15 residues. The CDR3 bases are TGTGCCACCACCCTGGGGACAGGAGCCAAAAACATTCAGTACTTC. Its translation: CATTLGTGAKNIQYF.

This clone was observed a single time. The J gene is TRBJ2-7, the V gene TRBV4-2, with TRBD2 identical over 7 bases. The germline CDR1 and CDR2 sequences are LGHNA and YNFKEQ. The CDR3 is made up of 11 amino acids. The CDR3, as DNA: TGTCCAGAGCGGGACTCCTACGAGCAGTACTTC. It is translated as CPERDSYEQYF.

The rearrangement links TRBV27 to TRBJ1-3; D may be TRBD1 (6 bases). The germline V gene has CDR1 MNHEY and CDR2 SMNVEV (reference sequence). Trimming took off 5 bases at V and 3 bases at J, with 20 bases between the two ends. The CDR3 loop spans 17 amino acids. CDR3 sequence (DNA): TGTGCCAGCAGTCCAACCCCGGACAGAATTAATGGAAACACCATATATTTT. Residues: CASSPTPDRINGNTIYF.

CDR3 amino acids: CASTLTGEEKLFF. In nucleotides, the CDR3 is TGTGCCAGTACTCTGACAGGGGAGGAAAAACTGTTTTTT. The chain uses TRBV19 and TRBJ1-4; 8 bases are a match to TRBD1. There are 13 residues in the CDR3. Trimming took 7 bases from V and 8 from J; bases not matched to a gene: 6. Germline CDR1 is LNHDA and CDR2 is SQIVND (reference sequence).